This entry lists 5 T cell receptor beta chains sequenced from one sample in a study of early T cells in non-severe SARS-CoV-2 infection. A single record per CDR3 protein comes from TCRdb applying MiXCR to the 5' RACE reads. The sample shows over 25,000 distinct CDR3 sequences, approximately 5% of them seen only once. Source material: whole blood. Receptor source: an adult who was a healthcare worker with PCR-confirmed SARS-CoV-2 infection or an uninfected control (not recorded which).

This clonotype was seen ten or more times. V usage is TRBV6-2 or TRBV6-3 and J usage is TRBJ2-2; the match to TRBD1 covers 7 bases. CDR1 and CDR2 from the germline V gene are MNHEY and SVGEGT. With V trimmed by 6 bases and J by 4 bases, 11 bases remained unmatched. The CDR3 consists of 16 residues. This CDR3 reads CASSVRGQRITGELFF. The CDR3 nucleotides are TGTGCCAGCAGCGTCCGGGGACAGCGCATCACCGGGGAGCTGTTTTTT.

This clonotype appeared many times. This chain joins TRBV28 and TRBJ2-5; 8 bases are shared with TRBD2. The J segment lost 2 bases and the V segment lost 5 bases, leaving 10 bases of the junction unmatched. Germline loops: CDR1 MDHEN, CDR2 SYDVKM. This CDR3 comprises 16 residues. CDR3 coding DNA: TGTGCCAGCAGTACCCAACTAGCGGCGACGCAAGAGACCCAGTACTTC. This encodes CASSTQLAATQETQYF.

This clonotype was counted many times. The genes are TRBV4-1 and TRBJ1-5; D is possibly TRBD1 (5 bases). CDR3 length: 14 residues. Germline loops: CDR1 MGHRA, CDR2 YSYEKL. V shed 2 bases and J shed 6 bases, with 11 bases lying between them. DNA for the CDR3: TGCGCCAGCAGCCAATTAGGGGAAGGTCAGCCCCAGCATTTT. Its translation is CASSQLGEGQPQHF.

This clonotype was counted at least ten times. This chain links TRBV20-1 with TRBJ2-3, with TRBD2 matching 10 bases. Germline values: CDR1 DFQATT, CDR2 SNEGSKA (reference sequence). The CDR3 is made up of 14 amino acids. Trimming removed 7 bases from V and 2 bases from J; junction bases left unmatched: 6. The CDR3 reads CSVKSGGDTDTQYF. The CDR3 nucleotides are TGCAGTGTTAAGAGCGGGGGGGACACAGATACGCAGTATTTT.

This clonotype occurred many times. This sequence joins TRBV24-1 and TRBJ2-5, with D hard to call. The length of the CDR3 is 15 residues. Germline V gene data show CDR1 as KGHDR and CDR2 as SFDVKD. Trimming pared 0 bases from V and 0 bases from J, leaving 7 bases between. This CDR3 is CATSDLGQNQETQYF. The CDR3 DNA sequence: TGTGCCACCAGTGATTTGGGCCAGAACCAAGAGACCCAGTACTTC.